Listed here are 16 T cell receptor beta chains from one sample, sequenced in a study of OX40 agonist ivuxolimab in advanced cancers. Profiling relied on immunoSEQ multiplex PCR, and the TCRdb table lists in-frame clones only, not all of them. The sample lists fewer than 85,000 clones, 90% to 95% occurring once. Sample: CD4+ or CD8+ T cells sorted from blood, taken in a trial of the OX40 agonist ivuxolimab. The receptors were gathered from an adult with an advanced solid tumor such as melanoma, head and neck, liver or kidney cancer.

The J gene is TRBJ1-5, the V gene TRBV19, with D possibly matching TRBD1 (6 bases). V dropped 5 bases and J dropped 1 base, with 18 bases sitting between them. Germline-derived CDR1 and CDR2 are LNHDA and SQIVND (reference sequence). The CDR3 is 17 amino acids. This CDR3 reads CASSFSRARGSNQPQHF. CDR3 nucleotide sequence: TGTGCCAGTAGTTTCAGTAGGGCCAGGGGAAGCAATCAGCCCCAGCATTTT.

The chain carries TRBV19 and TRBJ2-3; 9 bases map to TRBD2. The CDR3 totals 17 residues. The germline V gene has CDR1 LNHDA and CDR2 SQIVND (reference sequence). V lost 1 base to trimming and J lost 2 bases; unmatched junction nucleotides: 7. The chain's CDR3 is CASSIGLKREDTDTQYF. The DNA for the CDR3 is TGTGCCAGTAGTATAGGCCTGAAGCGGGAGGACACAGATACGCAGTATTTT.

V is TRBV19 and J is TRBJ2-3, with 10 bases matching TRBD2. Per germline, CDR1 LNHDA and CDR2 SQIVND (reference sequence). The V and J ends lost 1 base and 3 bases, in that order; junction bases with no gene match: 1. The CDR3 is 15 amino acids. The CDR3 reads CASSIVSGRTDTQYF. The CDR3 DNA is TGTGCCAGTAGTATAGTTAGCGGGAGGACAGATACGCAGTATTTT.

This rearrangement joins TRBV6-6 to TRBJ2-1; 8 bases are shared with TRBD2. The germline V gene encodes CDR1 MNHNY and CDR2 SVGAGI (reference sequence). The CDR3 contains 13 residues. The ends lost 7 bases at V and 4 bases at J; junction bases unmatched: 3. The CDR3 here is CASNPGGYNEQFF. The CDR3 bases are TGTGCCAGCAATCCGGGAGGGTACAATGAGCAGTTCTTC.

This clone was recorded once. The rearrangement joins TRBV19 to TRBJ2-1, with 9 bases matching TRBD1. CDR3 length: 14 residues. Germline CDR1 reads LNHDA; CDR2 reads SQIVND (reference sequence). The J segment lost 8 bases and the V segment lost 7 bases, leaving 9 bases of the junction unmatched. The CDR3 DNA follows: TGTGCCAGTACCCAATGGACAGGGGCAGATGAGCAGTTCTTC. This sequence encodes CASTQWTGADEQFF.

The V gene is TRBV7-2, the J gene TRBJ1-3; D is unclear. This CDR3 comprises 13 residues. V dropped 7 bases and J dropped 2 bases, with 9 bases sitting between them. Germline assignment: CDR1 SGHTA and CDR2 FQGNSA. The CDR3 protein is CASTLGTGNTIYF. DNA for the CDR3: TGTGCCAGCACCCTAGGCACTGGAAACACCATATATTTT.

The V and J genes are TRBV5-4 and TRBJ2-1; the match to TRBD2 covers 9 bases. Trimming cost V 4 bases and J 6 bases; bases outside gene matches: 5. This CDR3 is 14 amino acids long. Per germline, CDR1 SGHNT and CDR2 YYREEE (reference sequence). The CDR3 spells CASSPRLAVNEQFF. The CDR3 region has the DNA TGTGCCAGCAGCCCCCGACTAGCGGTCAATGAGCAGTTCTTC.

Here the CDR3 reads CASSQDGGIGNQPQHF. The CDR3 nucleotides read TGCGCCAGCAGCCAAGACGGGGGTATTGGCAATCAGCCCCAGCATTTT. V and J are TRBV4-1 and TRBJ1-5; TRBD1 is a possible D gene (5 bases). The germline V gene has CDR1 MGHRA and CDR2 YSYEKL. The germline V and J ends were trimmed by 0 bases and 2 bases, with 11 bases remaining between them. The CDR3 spans 16 residues.

The chain employs TRBV19 and TRBJ2-2; a possible D gene is TRBD1 (6 bases). Deletions cut 4 bases from V and 3 bases from J, with 12 bases between. From germline, CDR1 is LNHDA and CDR2 SQIVND (reference sequence). The CDR3 contains 15 residues. Here the CDR3 reads CASSRTVEDTGELFF. As DNA, the CDR3 is TGTGCCAGTAGTAGGACAGTTGAGGACACCGGGGAGCTGTTTTTT.

The chain uses TRBV2 and TRBJ2-7; 15 nucleotides line up with TRBD2. Germline CDR1 reads SNHLY; CDR2 reads FYNNEI. After removal of 8 bases from V and 0 bases from J, the junction contained 11 bases not matched to a gene. The CDR3 is made up of 18 amino acids. The CDR3 loop reads CASPPGTSGRTSSYEQYF. As DNA, the CDR3 is TGTGCCAGCCCTCCTGGGACTAGCGGGAGGACCAGCTCCTACGAGCAGTACTTC.

V and J are TRBV5-8 and TRBJ2-7, with 8 bases aligning to TRBD2. Germline values: CDR1 SGHTS, CDR2 YDEGEE. The CDR3 runs 16 residues. Trimming took 0 bases from V and 6 from J; bases not matched to a gene: 11. Written as DNA, the CDR3 is TGTGCCAGCAGCTTGGCGTGGTCGGGAGGGCTAGGCGAGCAGTACTTC. This translates into CASSLAWSGGLGEQYF. Looking up the rest from reference TRBV5-8 and TRBJ2-7 gives the full variable domain: EAGVTQSPTHLIKTRGQQATLRCSPISGHTSVYWYQQALGLGLQFLLWYDEGEERNRGNFPPRFSGRQFPNYSSELNVNALELEDSALYLCASSLAWSGGLGEQYFGPGTRLTVT.

This chain links TRBV5-1 with TRBJ1-1; 7 nucleotides line up with TRBD1. The CDR3 loop spans 16 amino acids. CDR1 is SGHRS, CDR2 YFSETQ, per germline. After removal of 4 bases from V and 1 base from J, the junction contained 10 bases not matched to a gene. CDR3: CASSRRQGRKNTEAFF. CDR3 nucleotides: TGCGCCAGCAGCCGGCGACAGGGAAGAAAGAACACTGAAGCTTTCTTT.

J is TRBJ2-3 and V is TRBV18; D is undetermined. Per the germline V gene, CDR1 is KGHSH and CDR2 is LQKENI. Between the trimmed V and J ends, which lost 3 bases and 8 bases, there was a span of 12 bases. The CDR3 length is 13 residues. For the CDR3, the DNA is TGTGCCAGCTCACCGGCCTCCCTTGGTACGCAGTATTTT. Protein: CASSPASLGTQYF.

The sample holds one count of this clone. V usage is TRBV6-6 and J usage is TRBJ2-7, with 7 bases matching TRBD1. CDR3 length: 15 amino acids. Germline CDR1 reads MNHNY; CDR2 reads SVGAGI (reference sequence). V dropped 2 bases and J dropped 2; count of bases not matched to a gene: 6. The CDR3 protein is CASSYDRVNAYEQYF. CDR3 sequence (DNA): TGTGCCAGCAGTTACGACAGGGTCAACGCCTACGAGCAGTACTTC.

The J gene is TRBJ2-5, the V gene TRBV2, with D perhaps matching TRBD2 (5 bases). Looked up from germline, CDR1 is SNHLY and CDR2 is FYNNEI. Deletions cut 6 bases from V and 3 bases from J, with 17 bases between. The CDR3 is made up of 15 amino acids. DNA of the CDR3: TGTGCCAGCAGCGTAACAAGGGCGGGTAAAGAGACCCAGTACTTC. Its translation: CASSVTRAGKETQYF.

This chain links TRBV29-1 with TRBJ1-2, with D perhaps matching TRBD1 (5 bases). This CDR3 is 13 amino acids long. Per the germline V gene, CDR1 is SQVTM and CDR2 is ANQGSEA. Trimming removed 4 bases at V and 4 bases at J, with 13 bases between. CDR3 residues: CSVAGDGGYGYTF. CDR3 nucleotide sequence: TGCAGCGTTGCGGGTGACGGGGGCTATGGCTACACCTTC.